Shown below are 29 T cell receptor beta chains from a single sample sequenced in a study of immune evolution from preneoplasia to lung adenocarcinoma. Profiling relied on immunoSEQ multiplex PCR, and the TCRdb table lists in-frame clones only, not all of them. The table includes 5,000 to 7,000 clones, 70% to 90% detected once. Specimen: FFPE invasive lung adenocarcinoma tissue. All receptors derive from a person between 50 and 69 years old with lung adenocarcinoma.

The table lists this clone with a count of one. The rearrangement joins TRBV6-5 to TRBJ1-1; D ambiguous. Between the trimmed V and J ends, which lost 3 bases and 9 bases, there was a span of 8 bases. CDR3 size: 11 residues. The germline gives CDR1 MNHEY, CDR2 SVGAGI. The CDR3 nucleotides are TGTGCCAGCAGTTATGGTTCCAAAGCTTTCTTT. It encodes CASSYGSKAFF.

The chain employs TRBV7-8 and TRBJ2-3, with 9 bases aligning to TRBD1. CDR1 and CDR2 from the germline V gene are SGHVS and FQNEAQ. The J segment lost 3 bases and the V segment lost 5 bases, leaving 3 bases of the junction unmatched. The CDR3 covers 14 residues. The CDR3 reads CASSIDRGTDTQYF. The CDR3, as DNA: TGTGCCAGCAGCATAGACAGGGGGACAGATACGCAGTATTTT.

The chain uses TRBV4-2 and TRBJ2-1; 9 nucleotides match TRBD1. Germline V CDR1 and CDR2: LGHNA, YNFKEQ. CDR3 size: 15 residues. Unmatched junction bases numbered 2, after V lost 2 bases and J lost 3 bases. The CDR3 reads CASSQTGGSYNEQFF. The CDR3 DNA is TGTGCCAGCAGCCAAACAGGGGGCAGCTACAATGAGCAGTTCTTC.

V is TRBV6-1 and J is TRBJ1-4, with D hard to call. Trimming shortened V by 4 bases and J by 5 bases, and 14 bases separated the two germline ends. Germline V gene sequence: CDR1 MNHNS, CDR2 SASEGT. CDR3 length: 15 amino acids. The CDR3 region is CASSGLTGLNEKLFF. The DNA for the CDR3 is TGTGCCAGCAGTGGATTGACGGGATTAAATGAAAAACTGTTTTTT.

The J gene is TRBJ1-3, the V gene TRBV6-1; D is unresolved. The CDR3 totals 15 residues. Trimming stripped 2 bases from V and 7 bases from J, with 15 bases between. The V gene's germline CDR1 is MNHNS and CDR2 SASEGT. The CDR3 DNA reads as TGTGCCAGCAGTGAACCGGGAGAAACCGTGAACACCATATATTTT. Translated: CASSEPGETVNTIYF.

The rearrangement uses TRBV28 and TRBJ1-1; 9 nucleotides agree with TRBD1. Germline trimming cut 6 bases from V and 12 bases from J; bases unmatched to any gene: 8. Looked up from germline, CDR1 is MDHEN and CDR2 is SYDVKM. The CDR3 runs 12 residues. The CDR3 coding sequence is TGTGCCAGCAGGATCCGGGACAGGGACTCTTTCTTT. Encoded protein: CASRIRDRDSFF.

CDR3 loop: CSVKNPGGTGELFF. CDR3 nucleotides: TGCAGCGTTAAGAACCCCGGGGGCACCGGGGAGCTGTTTTTT. The V and J genes are TRBV29-1 and TRBJ2-2, with D possibly TRBD2 on 6 matching bases. With 5 bases removed from V and 4 bases from J, the gap between germline ends came to 14 bases. Germline V CDR1 and CDR2: SQVTM, ANQGSEA. This CDR3 contains 14 residues.

This chain uses TRBV19 with TRBJ2-1, with 8 bases matching TRBD1. Germline V CDR1 and CDR2: LNHDA, SQIVND (reference sequence). The CDR3 length is 13 residues. Trimming cost V 6 bases and J 12 bases; bases outside gene matches: 10. The CDR3 reads CASRPDRDGLQFF. The CDR3 coding sequence is TGTGCCAGTAGACCGGACAGGGATGGACTGCAGTTCTTC. The full variable domain, rest sourced from reference TRBV19 and TRBJ2-1, is DGGITQSPKYLFRKEGQNVTLSCEQNLNHDAMYWYRQDPGQGLRLIYYSQIVNDFQKGDIAEGYSVSREKKESFPLTVTSAQKNPTAFYLCASRPDRDGLQFFGPGTRLTVL.

The V and J genes are TRBV4-1 and TRBJ1-4, with 10 positions matching TRBD1. Germline CDR1 MGHRA, CDR2 YSYEKL. This CDR3 contains 15 residues. V lost 6 bases to trimming and J lost 5 bases; unmatched junction nucleotides: 6. CDR3 bases: TGCGCCAGCAGTCACCCGGGACAGGGGAATGAAAAACTGTTTTTT. Translation gives CASSHPGQGNEKLFF.

The chain is built from TRBV5-1 and TRBJ2-7; D possibly corresponds to TRBD2 (6 bases). The CDR3 covers 14 residues. The germline gives CDR1 SGHRS, CDR2 YFSETQ. The V end lost 0 bases, the J end lost 0 bases, and 7 bases lay between the germline ends. The CDR3 is CASSLAGGSYEQYF. The CDR3 DNA reads TGCGCCAGCAGCTTGGCCGGGGGCTCCTACGAGCAGTACTTC.

As DNA, the CDR3 is TGTGCCAGTAGTATACAGGCGGGAGATGGCACCGGGGAGCTGTTTTTT. Translation gives CASSIQAGDGTGELFF. The chain carries TRBV19 and TRBJ2-2; 7 nucleotides agree with TRBD2. The germline gives CDR1 LNHDA, CDR2 SQIVND (reference sequence). V gave up 2 bases and J gave up 4 bases; unmatched junction bases: 7. This CDR3 is built from 16 residues. Combining the CDR3 with reference TRBV19 and TRBJ2-2 gives the whole variable domain DGGITQSPKYLFRKEGQNVTLSCEQNLNHDAMYWYRQDPGQGLRLIYYSQIVNDFQKGDIAEGYSVSREKKESFPLTVTSAQKNPTAFYLCASSIQAGDGTGELFFGEGSRLTVL.

The chain is built from TRBV10-2 and TRBJ1-3; D not resolved. V was pared by 0 bases and J by 2 bases, with 2 bases between. The CDR3 consists of 13 residues. Germline CDR1 reads WSHSY; CDR2 reads SAAADI. CDR3: CASSESAGNTIYF. The CDR3 bases are TGCGCCAGCAGTGAGTCAGCTGGAAACACCATATATTTT.

The chain uses TRBV2 and TRBJ2-7; no clear D. Between the trimmed V and J ends, which lost 7 bases and 2 bases, there was a span of 12 bases. Germline V gene lookup returns CDR1 SNHLY and CDR2 FYNNEI. The CDR3 is 13 amino acids. The CDR3: CASTFHPAYEQYF. Written as DNA, the CDR3 is TGTGCCAGCACTTTTCACCCCGCCTACGAGCAGTACTTC.

The V gene is TRBV4-2, the J gene TRBJ2-1; 12 bases line up with TRBD2. CDR3 length: 17 amino acids. The J segment lost 6 bases and the V segment lost 2 bases, leaving 8 bases of the junction unmatched. The V gene's germline CDR1 is LGHNA and CDR2 YNFKEQ. The CDR3 DNA reads TGTGCCAGCAGCCAACTCAACGCGGGACTAGCGGGCAATGAGCAGTTCTTC. Its protein product is CASSQLNAGLAGNEQFF.

The chain employs TRBV5-1 and TRBJ2-3; maybe TRBD2 (6 bases). This CDR3 is 17 amino acids long. Germline V lookup: CDR1 SGHRS, CDR2 YFSETQ. V shed 4 bases and J shed 2 bases, with 20 bases lying between them. CDR3 sequence reads: CASSPGGAGHDTDTQYF. DNA of the CDR3: TGCGCCAGCAGCCCTGGAGGGGCAGGGCACGACACAGATACGCAGTATTTT.

The genes are TRBV29-1 and TRBJ2-7; D uncertain. Trimming took off 6 bases at V and 0 bases at J, with 9 bases between the two ends. Germline loops: CDR1 SQVTM, CDR2 ANQGSEA. CDR3 length: 12 amino acids. The CDR3 DNA reads TGCAGCGTCGAGCAGCTCTCCTACGAGCAGTACTTC. This encodes CSVEQLSYEQYF.

The V and J genes are TRBV5-1 and TRBJ1-1; 10 bases line up with TRBD1. The CDR3 contains 15 residues. Germline CDR1 and CDR2: SGHRS and YFSETQ. V lost 5 bases and J lost 5; bases outside the gene matches: 9. The DNA for the CDR3 is TGCGCCAGCAGAACCGGGACAGGGGTTTATACTGAAGCTTTCTTT. This translates into CASRTGTGVYTEAFF.

The CDR3 sequence is CASSKRVDTEAFF. The CDR3 DNA sequence: TGTGCCAGCAGCAAAAGGGTTGACACTGAAGCTTTCTTT. The chain recombines TRBV7-2 with TRBJ1-1; no clear D gene. The V gene's germline CDR1 is SGHTA and CDR2 FQGNSA. Trimming took off 5 bases at V and 3 bases at J, with 10 bases between the two ends. The CDR3 has 13 amino acids.

V and J are TRBV20-1 and TRBJ1-5; D not certain. The CDR3 runs 11 residues. V was clipped by 1 base and J by 11 bases, with 9 bases between them. CDR1 and CDR2 from the germline V gene are DFQATT and SNEGSKA (reference sequence). The CDR3 DNA reads TGCAGTGCTAGAGGGCAGGTGGCCCAGCATTTT. Translation: CSARGQVAQHF.

The V and J genes are TRBV27 and TRBJ1-1; 7 bases map to TRBD1. This CDR3 region has 14 residues. In germline, CDR1 is MNHEY, CDR2 SMNVEV (reference sequence). Trimming took 3 bases from V and 4 from J; bases not matched to a gene: 5. The chain's CDR3 is CASSLQDRLTEAFF. The CDR3 DNA sequence: TGTGCCAGCAGTTTGCAGGACAGGCTCACTGAAGCTTTCTTT.

The chain uses TRBV6-4 and TRBJ1-2, with D possibly matching TRBD1 (6 bases). V lost 7 bases, J lost 4 bases, and 10 bases lay in between. The CDR3 length is 12 residues. The germline V gene encodes CDR1 MRHNA and CDR2 SNTAGT. The CDR3 DNA sequence: TGTGCCAGCAACGAGGGGGGCTATGGCTACACCTTC. Translating it yields CASNEGGYGYTF.

V gene TRBV2 combines with J gene TRBJ2-7; the D call may be TRBD1 or TRBD2 (5 bases each). The CDR3 has 16 residues. CDR1 is SNHLY and CDR2 is FYNNEI in the germline V gene. The V gene lost 3 bases and the J gene lost 2 bases, with 17 bases spanning the gap. Written as DNA, the CDR3 is TGTGCCAGCAGTGAGCGCGTCGGGACCGGAACCTACGAGCAGTACTTC. This translates into CASSERVGTGTYEQYF. Full variable domain (remainder filled in from reference TRBV2 and TRBJ2-7): EPEVTQTPSHQVTQMGQEVILRCVPISNHLYFYWYRQILGQKVEFLVSFYNNEISEKSEIFDDQFSVERPDGSNFTLKIRSTKLEDSAMYFCASSERVGTGTYEQYFGPGTRLTVT.

The gene calls are TRBV6-4 and TRBJ2-1; 14 bases line up with TRBD2. The germline CDR1 and CDR2 sequences are MRHNA and SNTAGT. The CDR3 extends over 17 amino acids. V was pared by 8 bases and J by 1 base, with 7 bases of the junction left unmatched. In DNA form, the CDR3 reads TGTGCCAGCGGGACTAGCGGGAGTTTAGGGTCCTACAATGAGCAGTTCTTC. It is translated as CASGTSGSLGSYNEQFF.

CDR3 region: CATSLRRSEAFF. The CDR3 DNA sequence: TGTGCCACCAGTCTGAGGAGGTCTGAAGCTTTCTTT. The chain couples TRBV15 to TRBJ1-1; no definite D call. Germline CDR1 is LNHNV and CDR2 is YYDKDF (reference sequence). This CDR3 is built from 12 residues. The V end was cut by 6 bases, the J end by 6 bases, with 11 bases between.

The chain joins TRBV18 to TRBJ2-1, with 8 bases aligning to TRBD2. V trimming: 6 bases; J trimming: 6 bases; junction bases outside the gene matches: 16. Germline CDR1 is KGHSH and CDR2 is LQKENI. This CDR3 comprises 17 residues. This chain's CDR3 is CASSPRGAGARGNEQFF. The CDR3, as DNA: TGTGCCAGCTCGCCCCGAGGAGCGGGAGCGCGGGGCAATGAGCAGTTCTTC. The full variable domain, with the rest looked up from reference TRBV18 and TRBJ2-1, is NAGVMQNPRHLVRRRGQEARLRCSPMKGHSHVYWYRQLPEEGLKFMVYLQKENIIDESGMPKERFSAEFPKEGPSILRIQQVVRGDSAAYFCASSPRGAGARGNEQFFGPGTRLTVL.

In its sample, this clone was seen a few times. Here the CDR3 DNA reads TGTGCCAGCAGCGGCCGGACTTGGGAAGGGAATGAGCAGTTCTTC. Translated: CASSGRTWEGNEQFF. V gene TRBV7-2 combines with J gene TRBJ2-1, with TRBD2 as a possible D gene (5 bases). The CDR3 length is 15 residues. The V and J ends lost 5 bases and 7 bases respectively, with 18 bases between them. CDR1 is SGHTA, CDR2 FQGNSA, per germline. Together with reference TRBV7-2 and TRBJ2-1, the CDR3 gives the full variable domain: GAGVSQSPSNKVTEKGKDVELRCDPISGHTALYWYRQSLGQGLEFLIYFQGNSAPDKSGLPSDRFSAERTGGSVSTLTIQRTQQEDSAVYLCASSGRTWEGNEQFFGPGTRLTVL.

J is TRBJ2-7 and V is TRBV10-3; 12 nucleotides line up with TRBD2. Per the germline V gene, CDR1 is ENHRY and CDR2 is SYGVKD. Losses at the gene ends were 3 bases for V and 7 bases for J; bases not matched to a gene: 7. CDR3 length: 15 residues. The CDR3 sequence is CAISEPSGRAWEQYF. The CDR3 DNA reads as TGTGCCATCAGTGAACCTAGCGGGAGGGCCTGGGAGCAGTACTTC.

This clone was recorded a few times. This rearrangement joins TRBV4-1 to TRBJ2-1; 7 bases agree with TRBD2. Germline V gene lookup returns CDR1 MGHRA and CDR2 YSYEKL. The CDR3 sequence is 14 residues long. The V segment lost 0 bases and the J segment 14 bases; nucleotides outside the gene matches: 10. In DNA form, the CDR3 reads TGCGCCAGCAGCCAAGATAAAGGACTAGTACTTGAGTTCTTC. This translates into CASSQDKGLVLEFF.

V usage is TRBV9 and J usage is TRBJ1-1, with D possibly being TRBD1 (5 bases). The germline gives CDR1 SGDLS, CDR2 YYNGEE. V was clipped by 4 bases and J by 1 base, with 8 bases between them. This CDR3 has 13 residues. CDR3 sequence reads: CASSLGQNTEAFF. The CDR3, as DNA: TGTGCCAGCAGCCTTGGACAGAACACTGAAGCTTTCTTT.